This T cell receptor (beta chain) stems from a study of vaccination effects on CD4 cells after COVID-19. V lost 1 base and J lost 5; bases outside the gene matches: 10. Germline CDR1 and CDR2: LGHDT and YNNKEL (reference sequence). The CDR3 loop spans 17 amino acids. Cells that had been cultured for nine to eleven days were the source of isolated CD4+ T cells. The vaccine given was either BNT162b2 or mRNA-1273, in two doses. Profiling relied on immunoSEQ multiplex PCR, and the TCRdb table lists in-frame clones only, not all of them. This sample has 60,000 to 80,000 clones, with around 69% found just once. This clone was picked up a small number of times. Its antigen is undetermined.

Specimen: CD4+ T cells from PBMCs cultured without peptide, collected after COVID-19 vaccination. This receptor was obtained from a human donor who received a COVID-19 vaccine. The V and J genes are TRBV3-1 (or the pseudogene TRBV3-2) and TRBJ1-5; 8 bases match TRBD1. CDR3: CASSQGGGQVIYQPQHF. The CDR3 nucleotides read TGTGCCAGCAGCCAAGGTGGGGGACAGGTAATTTATCAGCCCCAGCATTTT.